The T cell receptor (beta chain) described here comes from a study of control samples from healthy donors and cancer patients. The table came from immunoSEQ multiplex PCR; TCRdb's copy has only in-frame clones and leaves some out. The sample includes roughly 150,000 clones, approximately 93% of them seen just once. CDR3 size: 14 residues. The V end was cut by 2 bases, the J end by 0 bases, with 8 bases between. The germline CDR1 and CDR2 sequences are SGHRS and YFSETQ. Sequencing was done on a sample of blood. The chain employs TRBV5-1 and TRBJ1-1; no clear D gene. This sequence was found in a man aged 45-65 years in good health. CDR3 sequence reads: CASSLTVMNTEAFF. The CDR3 DNA is TGCGCCAGCAGCTTAACAGTTATGAACACTGAAGCTTTCTTT.